This T cell receptor (beta chain) is from a study of cytomegalovirus exposure and HLA in healthy donors. V gave up 3 bases and J gave up 8 bases; unmatched junction bases: 3. Germline lookup yields CDR1 MNHEY and CDR2 SMNVEV (reference sequence). This CDR3 has 12 residues. This clone has only one observation. Antigen unknown. The study, taken as a whole, reports: In the analysis, some V segments, TRBV6-2 and TRBV6-3 included, were excluded as indistinguishable. The majority of TCR sequences were rare, yet some public TCRs appeared in many donors.

PCR primers comprised 60 Vbeta and 13 Jbeta primers. Sequencing was performed with immunoSEQ multiplex PCR; in TCRdb, only in-frame clones are kept and a portion is missing. This sample yields 85,000 to 100,000 clones, of which about four fifths are seen a single time; 4.5% to 5.5% belongs to the top ten. Sequenced input: PBMCs. This chain uses TRBV27 with TRBJ1-1, with 7 bases lining up with TRBD1. The receptor comes from a woman aged 40 to 50 in good health and CMV-seronegative. CDR3 region: CASSFRTGEAFF. CDR3 nucleotide sequence: TGTGCCAGCAGTTTTCGGACAGGAGAAGCTTTCTTT.